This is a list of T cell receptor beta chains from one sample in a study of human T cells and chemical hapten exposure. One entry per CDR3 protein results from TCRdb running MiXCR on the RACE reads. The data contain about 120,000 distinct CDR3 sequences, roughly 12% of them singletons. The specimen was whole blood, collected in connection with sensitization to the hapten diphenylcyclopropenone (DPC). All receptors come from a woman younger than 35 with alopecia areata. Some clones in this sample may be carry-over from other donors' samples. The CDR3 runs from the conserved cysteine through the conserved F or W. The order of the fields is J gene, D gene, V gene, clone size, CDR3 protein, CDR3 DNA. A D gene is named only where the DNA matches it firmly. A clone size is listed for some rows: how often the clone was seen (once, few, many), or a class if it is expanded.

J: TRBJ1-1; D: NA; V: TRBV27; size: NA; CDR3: CASSTDGNTEAFF; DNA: TGTGCCAGCAGTACGGACGGGAACACTGAAGCTTTCTTT
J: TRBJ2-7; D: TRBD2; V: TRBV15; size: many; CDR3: CATSRDHLTSGSYEQYF; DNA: TGTGCCACCAGCAGAGATCATTTGACTAGCGGTTCCTACGAGCAGTACTTC
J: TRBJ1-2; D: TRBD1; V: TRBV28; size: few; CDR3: CASSPGGRRTDRYTF; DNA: TGTGCCAGCAGTCCAGGGGGCCGTCGGACAGATCGCTACACCTTC
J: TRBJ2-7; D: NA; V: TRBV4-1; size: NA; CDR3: CASSQDRGEYYEQYF; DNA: TGCGCCAGCAGCCAAGATAGGGGGGAGTACTACGAGCAGTACTTC
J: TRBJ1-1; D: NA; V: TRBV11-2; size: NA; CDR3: CASSFGEAFF; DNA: TGTGCCAGCAGCTTTGGTGAAGCTTTCTTT
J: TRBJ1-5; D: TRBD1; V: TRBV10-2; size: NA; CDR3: CASRDREDQPQHF; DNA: TGCGCCAGCAGAGACAGGGAAGATCAGCCCCAGCATTTT
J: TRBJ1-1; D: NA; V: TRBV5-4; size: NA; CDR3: CASRLQSGVGEAFF; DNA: TGTGCCAGCCGGCTCCAAAGTGGGGTCGGGGAAGCTTTCTTT
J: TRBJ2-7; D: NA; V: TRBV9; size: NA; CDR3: CASSPGRPAYEQYF; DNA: TGTGCCAGCAGCCCAGGCAGGCCTGCCTACGAGCAGTACTTC
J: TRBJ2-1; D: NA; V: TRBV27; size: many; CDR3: CASSFFTFGTYNEQFF; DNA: TGTGCCAGCAGTTTTTTTACGTTCGGAACCTACAATGAGCAGTTCTTC
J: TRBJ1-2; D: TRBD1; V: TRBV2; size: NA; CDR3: CASSFSPNGQGDNYGYTF; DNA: TGTGCCAGCAGCTTCTCACCCAATGGACAGGGGGATAACTATGGCTACACCTTC
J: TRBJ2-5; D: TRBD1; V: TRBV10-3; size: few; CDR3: CAISGPGQGGTQYF; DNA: TGTGCCATCAGTGGACCGGGACAGGGGGGGACCCAGTACTTC
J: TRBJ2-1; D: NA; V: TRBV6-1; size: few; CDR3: CASSEFIKPRKGGNEQFF; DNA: TGTGCCAGCAGTGAATTTATAAAGCCCCGAAAGGGGGGCAATGAGCAGTTCTTC
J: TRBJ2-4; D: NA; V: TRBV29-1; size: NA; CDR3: CSVESQGVAKNIQYF; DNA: TGCAGCGTTGAATCACAGGGAGTAGCCAAAAACATTCAGTACTTC
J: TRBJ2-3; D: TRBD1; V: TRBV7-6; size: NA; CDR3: CASSSRTGLADTQYF; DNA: TGTGCCAGCAGCTCCAGGACAGGGTTGGCAGATACGCAGTATTTT
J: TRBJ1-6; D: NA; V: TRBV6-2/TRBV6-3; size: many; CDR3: CASSFGQSTSPLHF; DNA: TGTGCCAGCAGTTTCGGACAGTCAACTTCACCCCTCCACTTT
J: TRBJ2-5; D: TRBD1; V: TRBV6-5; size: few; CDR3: CASRGTGQETQYF; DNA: TGTGCCAGCAGGGGGACAGGCCAAGAGACCCAGTACTTC
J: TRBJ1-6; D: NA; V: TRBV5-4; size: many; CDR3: CASSEGLSSYNSPLHF; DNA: TGTGCCAGCAGCGAAGGATTGAGCTCCTATAATTCACCCCTCCACTTT
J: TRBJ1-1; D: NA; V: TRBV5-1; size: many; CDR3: CASSYRERAEAFF; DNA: TGCGCCAGCAGCTACAGGGAGAGGGCTGAAGCTTTCTTT
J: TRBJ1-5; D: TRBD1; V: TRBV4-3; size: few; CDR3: CASCPGTGASSNQPQHF; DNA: TGCGCCAGCTGCCCGGGGACAGGGGCCTCTAGCAATCAGCCCCAGCATTTT
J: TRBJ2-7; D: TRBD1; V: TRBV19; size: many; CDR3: CASSSGQGPSYEQYF; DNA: TGTGCCAGTAGTTCAGGACAGGGTCCTTCCTACGAGCAGTACTTC
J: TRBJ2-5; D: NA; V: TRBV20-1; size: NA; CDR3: CSAKLFSWQETQYF; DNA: TGCAGTGCTAAGTTATTCTCGTGGCAAGAGACCCAGTACTTC
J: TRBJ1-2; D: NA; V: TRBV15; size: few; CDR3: CATSSGGRSYTF; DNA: TGTGCCACCAGCAGTGGAGGACGGAGCTACACCTTC
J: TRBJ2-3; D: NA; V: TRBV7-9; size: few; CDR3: CASSRLINTDTQYF; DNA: TGTGCCAGCAGCCGACTTATTAACACAGATACGCAGTATTTT
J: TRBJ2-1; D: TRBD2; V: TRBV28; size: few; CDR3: CATNSGIGQFF; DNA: TGTGCCACTAATAGCGGGATAGGGCAGTTCTTC